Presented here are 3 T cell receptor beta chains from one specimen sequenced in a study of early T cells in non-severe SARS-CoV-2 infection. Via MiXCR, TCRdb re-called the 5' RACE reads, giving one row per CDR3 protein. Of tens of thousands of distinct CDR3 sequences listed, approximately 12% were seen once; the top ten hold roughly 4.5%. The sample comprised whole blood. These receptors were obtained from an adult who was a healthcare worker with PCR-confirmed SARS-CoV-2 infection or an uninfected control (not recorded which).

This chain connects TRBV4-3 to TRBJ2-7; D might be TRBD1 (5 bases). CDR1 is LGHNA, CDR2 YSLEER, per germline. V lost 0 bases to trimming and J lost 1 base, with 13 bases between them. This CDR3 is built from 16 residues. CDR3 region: CASSQDRQSPSYEQYF. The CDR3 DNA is TGCGCCAGCAGCCAAGATCGACAGAGCCCTTCCTACGAGCAGTACTTC.

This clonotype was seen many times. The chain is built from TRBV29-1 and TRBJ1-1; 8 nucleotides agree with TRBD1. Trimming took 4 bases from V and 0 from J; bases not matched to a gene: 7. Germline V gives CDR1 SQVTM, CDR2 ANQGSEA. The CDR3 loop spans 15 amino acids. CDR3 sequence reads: CSVVQGARMNTEAFF. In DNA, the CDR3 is TGCAGCGTTGTCCAGGGGGCGAGAATGAACACTGAAGCTTTCTTT.

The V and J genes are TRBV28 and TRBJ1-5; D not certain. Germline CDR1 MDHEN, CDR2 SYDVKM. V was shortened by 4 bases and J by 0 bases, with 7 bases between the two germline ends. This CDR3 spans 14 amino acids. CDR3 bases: TGTGCCAGCAGTTCCAGTGGTAGCAATCAGCCCCAGCATTTT. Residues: CASSSSGSNQPQHF.